This entry is about one T cell receptor beta chain. No antigen is known for it. Per-base quality was not reported, and no clone a single base away is much larger than it. Library preparation was by the immunoSEQ multiplex PCR assay. TCRdb provides this immuneACCESS table in a form limited to in-frame rearrangements. Some clones are lacking; in checked studies, under half of them reflect an unresolved V gene, and why the rest are absent is not known. For this sample there are 3,500 to 5,000 clones; about 75% appear just once. Roughly 16% of the sample is taken by the ten largest. Repertoires were sampled repeatedly over the course of chemoradiotherapy so that clonal expansion in the tumor microenvironment could be followed. Between the V and J ends, shortened by 4 bases and 10 bases respectively, the junction contains 21 bases. As encoded in the germline V gene, CDR1 is SGHDT while CDR2 is YYEEEE. Taken from cysteine to phenylalanine, the CDR3 has 15 residues. The kept DNA is CDR3 alone, 45 bases in frame from the first base.

These data are taken from a study of chemoradiotherapy in HPV16-positive cancers (dated by TCRdb to 2022 to 2024). Concerning the study at large: Candidate HPV-specific T-cell clones and common TCR motifs were defined through functional T-cell assays on cells from a couple of HPV16-positive patients. The study asked whether T-cell immunity to the HPV oncoproteins E6 and E7 changes during chemoradiotherapy and whether this immunity affects survival. The candidate HPV-specific TCRs and motifs were then tracked in TCR repertoires from roughly 86 patients with HPV-related cancers. Here is what the overall study found, with its caveats: In HPV16-positive patients, expansion of HPV-responsive T cells during chemoradiotherapy was associated with improved recurrence-free survival. Expansion of candidate HPV-specific clones and E7-related TCR motifs was observed in the tumor microenvironment during treatment, whereas no such expansion was observed for non-HPV-specific T cells. The survival association was reported for HPV16-positive patients, and the functional definition of HPV-specific T cells was derived from only a couple of HPV16-positive patients.

This sample was taken from a patient who underwent chemoradiotherapy. The chain is encoded by TRBV5-6 joined to TRBJ2-1, with a tentative D gene TRBD2 over 8 matching bases. The sequence was collected from a human donor with HPV-associated anogenital cancer. The sequenced DNA: TGTGCCAGCAGCCCGGGAGGGGGCGCGCTTCGCGAGCAGTTCTTC. Its protein reads: CASSPGGGALREQFF.